This is a list of T cell receptor beta chains from one sample in a study of control samples from healthy donors and cancer patients. The repertoire was sequenced with immunoSEQ multiplex PCR; TCRdb's copy has only in-frame clones and lacks some. The sample holds about 170,000 clones, more than 85% seen once. The material sequenced was blood. Receptors originate from a woman aged 40 to 50 in good health. CDR3s include the opening cysteine and the closing phenylalanine or tryptophan. A D gene is named only where the DNA matches it firmly. Rows give clone size only sometimes, using once, few, many, or a class for an expanded clone.

d_call: NA
j_call: TRBJ2-7
v_call: TRBV6-6
clone_size: NA
cdr3_aa: CASSYSAGQFYEQYF
cdr3_nt: TGTGCCAGCAGTTACTCGGCAGGACAGTTCTACGAGCAGTACTTC

d_call: NA
j_call: TRBJ2-7
v_call: TRBV4-1
clone_size: NA
cdr3_aa: CASSQNDGGEYEQYF
cdr3_nt: TGCGCCAGCAGCCAAAATGACGGAGGGGAGTACGAGCAGTACTTC

d_call: NA
j_call: TRBJ1-5
v_call: TRBV18
clone_size: NA
cdr3_aa: CASSLGPNQPQHF
cdr3_nt: TGTGCCAGCTCACTCGGCCCAAATCAGCCCCAGCATTTT

d_call: NA
j_call: TRBJ1-1
v_call: TRBV5-1
clone_size: NA
cdr3_aa: CASSLAGNTEAFF
cdr3_nt: TGCGCCAGCAGCTTGGCCGGGAACACTGAAGCTTTCTTT

d_call: NA
j_call: TRBJ1-3
v_call: TRBV19
clone_size: NA
cdr3_aa: CASSPGYSSSGNTIYF
cdr3_nt: TGTGCCAGTAGTCCGGGATATTCTAGCTCTGGAAACACCATATATTTT

d_call: NA
j_call: TRBJ1-1
v_call: TRBV7-7
clone_size: NA
cdr3_aa: CASSPDSGGEAFF
cdr3_nt: TGTGCCAGCAGCCCCGACAGCGGGGGTGAAGCTTTCTTT

d_call: NA
j_call: TRBJ2-3
v_call: TRBV7-2
clone_size: NA
cdr3_aa: CASSFNTDTQYF
cdr3_nt: TGTGCCAGCAGCTTCAACACAGATACGCAGTATTTT

d_call: NA
j_call: TRBJ1-2
v_call: TRBV5-6
clone_size: NA
cdr3_aa: CASSLGSGYGYGYTF
cdr3_nt: TGTGCCAGCAGCTTGGGGTCAGGGTATGGCTATGGCTACACCTTC

d_call: NA
j_call: TRBJ1-1
v_call: TRBV11-2
clone_size: NA
cdr3_aa: CASSLDNVGKNTEAFF
cdr3_nt: TGTGCCAGCAGCTTAGATAACGTGGGCAAGAACACTGAAGCTTTCTTT

d_call: TRBD1
j_call: TRBJ1-2
v_call: TRBV2
clone_size: NA
cdr3_aa: CASQTDRGQGGYTF
cdr3_nt: TGTGCCAGCCAAACGGACAGGGGGCAGGGTGGCTACACCTTC

d_call: NA
j_call: TRBJ1-1
v_call: TRBV5-1
clone_size: few
cdr3_aa: CASSLQVGDEAFF
cdr3_nt: TGCGCCAGCAGCTTGCAAGTGGGAGATGAAGCTTTCTTT

d_call: NA
j_call: TRBJ2-1
v_call: TRBV6-2/TRBV6-3
clone_size: NA
cdr3_aa: CASSPSAGATYNEQFF
cdr3_nt: TGTGCCAGCAGCCCTTCGGCGGGGGCCACCTACAATGAGCAGTTCTTC

d_call: TRBD1
j_call: TRBJ2-2
v_call: TRBV5-1
clone_size: NA
cdr3_aa: CASSRTGVGELFF
cdr3_nt: TGCGCCAGCAGTCGGACAGGGGTCGGGGAGCTGTTTTTT

d_call: NA
j_call: TRBJ1-1
v_call: TRBV19
clone_size: NA
cdr3_aa: CASIGEGWNTEAFF
cdr3_nt: TGTGCCAGTATAGGGGAGGGCTGGAACACTGAAGCTTTCTTT

d_call: TRBD2
j_call: TRBJ2-1
v_call: TRBV7-3
clone_size: NA
cdr3_aa: CASSPWGLAGLNEQFF
cdr3_nt: TGTGCCAGCAGCCCCTGGGGACTAGCGGGCCTCAACGAGCAGTTCTTC

d_call: TRBD1
j_call: TRBJ1-5
v_call: TRBV2
clone_size: NA
cdr3_aa: CASSLDRVSNQPQHF
cdr3_nt: TGTGCCAGCAGCCTGGACAGGGTTAGCAATCAGCCCCAGCATTTT

d_call: NA
j_call: TRBJ1-1
v_call: TRBV2
clone_size: few
cdr3_aa: CASSFDQENTEAFF
cdr3_nt: TGTGCCAGCAGCTTTGACCAGGAGAACACTGAAGCTTTCTTT

d_call: TRBD2
j_call: TRBJ2-5
v_call: TRBV29-1
clone_size: NA
cdr3_aa: CSVESASGETQYF
cdr3_nt: TGCAGCGTTGAATCGGCTAGCGGGGAGACCCAGTACTTC

d_call: NA
j_call: TRBJ2-5
v_call: TRBV5-6
clone_size: NA
cdr3_aa: CASSRLQETQYF
cdr3_nt: TGTGCCAGCAGCCGCCTTCAAGAGACCCAGTACTTC

d_call: TRBD2
j_call: TRBJ2-3
v_call: TRBV19
clone_size: NA
cdr3_aa: CASSIGSSGGWDTQYF
cdr3_nt: TGTGCCAGTAGTATAGGATCCAGCGGGGGATGGGATACGCAGTATTTT

d_call: TRBD2
j_call: TRBJ2-1
v_call: TRBV20-1
clone_size: few
cdr3_aa: CSASVSAGGPNEQFF
cdr3_nt: TGCAGTGCTAGTGTGTCCGCGGGGGGGCCAAATGAGCAGTTCTTC

d_call: NA
j_call: TRBJ2-7
v_call: TRBV6-1
clone_size: once
cdr3_aa: CASSDRTTSYEQYF
cdr3_nt: TGTGCCAGCAGTGACCGGACAACCTCCTACGAGCAGTACTTC

d_call: NA
j_call: TRBJ1-2
v_call: TRBV12-3/TRBV12-4
clone_size: NA
cdr3_aa: CASISNEGGYTF
cdr3_nt: TGTGCCAGCATCTCCAATGAGGGAGGCTACACCTTC

d_call: TRBD1
j_call: TRBJ1-5
v_call: TRBV12-5
clone_size: NA
cdr3_aa: CASGLPDRGIDQPQHF
cdr3_nt: TGTGCTAGTGGTTTGCCCGACAGGGGCATTGATCAGCCCCAGCATTTT

d_call: NA
j_call: TRBJ2-3
v_call: TRBV19
clone_size: NA
cdr3_aa: CASSIDPSNHPGDTQYF
cdr3_nt: TGTGCCAGTAGTATAGATCCCTCGAATCACCCAGGAGATACGCAGTATTTT

d_call: TRBD1
j_call: TRBJ1-3
v_call: TRBV12-5
clone_size: NA
cdr3_aa: CASGLVGDSSLSGNTIYF
cdr3_nt: TGTGCTAGTGGTTTGGTAGGGGACAGCAGCCTCTCTGGAAACACCATATATTTT

d_call: NA
j_call: TRBJ1-5
v_call: TRBV18
clone_size: NA
cdr3_aa: CASSPATVRNQPQHF
cdr3_nt: TGTGCCAGCTCACCAGCGACAGTTCGCAATCAGCCCCAGCATTTT

d_call: TRBD1
j_call: TRBJ1-2
v_call: TRBV18
clone_size: NA
cdr3_aa: CASSSGTGGRSDGYTF
cdr3_nt: TGTGCCAGCTCCTCCGGGACAGGGGGCCGGTCGGATGGCTACACCTTC

d_call: NA
j_call: TRBJ1-2
v_call: TRBV2
clone_size: NA
cdr3_aa: CATAGGGRNGYTF
cdr3_nt: TGTGCCACCGCTGGGGGGGGGCGGAATGGCTACACCTTC

d_call: NA
j_call: TRBJ1-6
v_call: TRBV5-1
clone_size: few
cdr3_aa: CASSPARESSYNSPLHF
cdr3_nt: TGCGCCAGCAGCCCGGCCAGGGAGAGCTCCTATAATTCACCCCTCCACTTT

d_call: TRBD1
j_call: TRBJ2-1
v_call: TRBV5-6
clone_size: once
cdr3_aa: CASSLVGGNNEQFF
cdr3_nt: TGTGCCAGCAGCTTGGTAGGGGGCAACAATGAGCAGTTCTTC

d_call: NA
j_call: TRBJ1-4
v_call: TRBV2
clone_size: once
cdr3_aa: CASSEAFGGFNEKLFF
cdr3_nt: TGTGCCAGCAGTGAAGCGTTTGGGGGCTTCAATGAAAAACTGTTTTTT

d_call: TRBD2
j_call: TRBJ2-3
v_call: TRBV4-1
clone_size: NA
cdr3_aa: CASSHPASGVTDTQYF
cdr3_nt: TGCGCCAGCAGCCACCCAGCTAGCGGGGTGACAGATACGCAGTATTTT

d_call: NA
j_call: TRBJ1-6
v_call: TRBV2
clone_size: NA
cdr3_aa: CASSEVGRDNSPLHF
cdr3_nt: TGTGCCAGCAGTGAAGTGGGCAGGGATAATTCACCCCTCCACTTT

d_call: NA
j_call: TRBJ1-2
v_call: TRBV19
clone_size: NA
cdr3_aa: CASTAGGANYGYTF
cdr3_nt: TGTGCCAGTACTGCCGGGGGCGCTAACTATGGCTACACCTTC

d_call: TRBD2
j_call: TRBJ2-7
v_call: TRBV19
clone_size: NA
cdr3_aa: CATRTREGYEQYF
cdr3_nt: TGTGCCACCCGGACTCGGGAGGGCTACGAGCAGTACTTC

d_call: NA
j_call: TRBJ2-7
v_call: TRBV5-4
clone_size: NA
cdr3_aa: CASSLGGGSEQYF
cdr3_nt: TGTGCCAGCAGCTTGGGAGGAGGAAGCGAGCAGTACTTC

d_call: NA
j_call: TRBJ1-2
v_call: TRBV12-3/TRBV12-4
clone_size: NA
cdr3_aa: CASSFRQNYGYTF
cdr3_nt: TGTGCCAGCAGTTTCAGACAAAACTATGGCTACACCTTC

d_call: NA
j_call: TRBJ1-1
v_call: TRBV13
clone_size: NA
cdr3_aa: CASSSDSLPEAFF
cdr3_nt: TGTGCCAGCAGCTCGGACTCACTTCCCGAAGCTTTCTTT

d_call: NA
j_call: TRBJ2-1
v_call: TRBV5-4
clone_size: NA
cdr3_aa: CASSSAGLSREQFF
cdr3_nt: TGTGCCAGCAGCTCCGCTGGTCTGTCTAGGGAGCAGTTCTTC

d_call: NA
j_call: TRBJ2-3
v_call: TRBV6-5
clone_size: NA
cdr3_aa: CATVRGGSSTQYF
cdr3_nt: TGTGCCACCGTCAGGGGGGGAAGTTCTACGCAGTATTTT

d_call: TRBD2
j_call: TRBJ2-2
v_call: TRBV6-6
clone_size: once
cdr3_aa: CASSPRIAGRNTGELFF
cdr3_nt: TGTGCCAGCAGTCCCCGTATAGCGGGGAGGAACACCGGGGAGCTGTTTTTT

d_call: NA
j_call: TRBJ1-5
v_call: TRBV18
clone_size: NA
cdr3_aa: CASSPPGQEDQPQHF
cdr3_nt: TGTGCCAGCTCACCACCTGGCCAGGAGGATCAGCCCCAGCATTTT

d_call: TRBD1
j_call: TRBJ2-7
v_call: TRBV5-1
clone_size: NA
cdr3_aa: CASSLGQVPSYEQYF
cdr3_nt: TGCGCCAGCAGCTTAGGACAGGTCCCGTCCTACGAGCAGTACTTC

d_call: NA
j_call: TRBJ2-7
v_call: TRBV5-1
clone_size: NA
cdr3_aa: CASSLEPGKSSYEQYF
cdr3_nt: TGCGCCAGCAGCTTGGAGCCAGGGAAAAGCTCCTACGAGCAGTACTTC

d_call: TRBD1
j_call: TRBJ1-5
v_call: TRBV27
clone_size: NA
cdr3_aa: CASRVTGGNQPQHF
cdr3_nt: TGTGCCAGCAGGGTGACAGGGGGCAATCAGCCCCAGCATTTT

d_call: NA
j_call: TRBJ2-7
v_call: TRBV7-9
clone_size: NA
cdr3_aa: CASSLTDSYEQYF
cdr3_nt: TGTGCCAGCAGCTTAACCGACAGTTACGAGCAGTACTTC

d_call: TRBD1
j_call: TRBJ1-2
v_call: TRBV6-4
clone_size: NA
cdr3_aa: CASSGEPGQGISGYTF
cdr3_nt: TGTGCCAGCAGTGGCGAACCGGGACAGGGTATTAGTGGCTACACCTTC

d_call: NA
j_call: TRBJ2-7
v_call: TRBV19
clone_size: NA
cdr3_aa: CASSPHLSSYEQYF
cdr3_nt: TGTGCCAGTAGTCCTCATTTGTCCTCCTACGAGCAGTACTTC

d_call: TRBD2
j_call: TRBJ2-5
v_call: TRBV7-6
clone_size: NA
cdr3_aa: CASSFGAGGLETQYF
cdr3_nt: TGTGCCAGCAGCTTCGGAGCGGGGGGATTGGAGACCCAGTACTTC

d_call: TRBD1
j_call: TRBJ1-6
v_call: TRBV6-1
clone_size: NA
cdr3_aa: CASSEGIHRGYNSPLHF
cdr3_nt: TGTGCCAGCAGTGAAGGAATCCACAGGGGCTATAATTCACCCCTCCACTTT

d_call: TRBD1
j_call: TRBJ1-1
v_call: TRBV5-1
clone_size: NA
cdr3_aa: CASSQLGGRNTEAFF
cdr3_nt: TGCGCCAGCAGCCAACTAGGGGGCAGGAACACTGAAGCTTTCTTT